This T cell receptor (beta chain) was recorded in a study of blood T cells in healthy people across ages. Through a sample-barcoded 5' primer and a J-beta primer mix, a second PCR was run for roughly 6 to 11 cycles. TCRdb reprocessed the 5' RACE reads with MiXCR, giving one entry per CDR3 protein. The data show some 370,000 distinct CDR3 sequences, approximately 47% seen once. Comments on this clonotype: What it binds is unknown.

Study conclusions and caveats: The authors considered diversity estimates from one million T cells to be underestimates.

Germline values: CDR1 MNHEY, CDR2 SMNVEV (reference sequence). Trimming pared 7 bases from V and 3 bases from J, leaving 14 bases between. The CDR3 sequence is 14 residues long. The chain joins TRBV27 to TRBJ2-3; D unresolved. Sequencing was carried out using blood. The clonotype originates from a man between 60 and 75 years old in good health. The CDR3 DNA reads as TGTGCCAGCACCTGGCTCCTGGGGACAGATACGCAGTATTTT. The encoded protein is CASTWLLGTDTQYF.